This entry is about one TCR beta chain. The data were produced by immunoSEQ multiplex PCR, yet TCRdb's version contains in-frame clones alone and is incomplete. Of about 84,000 clones listed, approximately 94% are singletons. The sample comes from a study of T cell changes during pregnancy in multiple sclerosis. CDR3 length equals 14 residues. Germline V gene data show CDR1 as LNHDA and CDR2 as SQIVND (reference sequence). The ends were cut back, 2 bases at V and 1 base at J, with 8 bases in the middle. The sample in question was peripheral blood, obtained in the third trimester of pregnancy. The gene calls are TRBV19 and TRBJ1-1, with no clear D. The receptor comes from a female donor with multiple sclerosis, enrolled in a pregnancy study. The CDR3 is CASSIRAGNTEAFF. The CDR3 nucleotides read TGTGCCAGTAGTATACGAGCCGGGAACACTGAAGCTTTCTTT.